These 28 T cell receptor beta chains were sequenced from one sample in a study of blood T cell repertoires in COVID-19. The protocol was immunoSEQ multiplex PCR, while the TCRdb copy is restricted to in-frame clones and leaves out a portion. The repertoire holds fewer than 300,000 clones, with roughly 84% as singletons. Sequencing was done on a sample of peripheral blood. These receptors were collected from a human donor in a cohort sampled during active COVID-19.

The chain combines TRBV5-1 with TRBJ1-6; tentatively, D is TRBD1 (6 bases). Germline CDR1 is SGHRS and CDR2 is YFSETQ. With 0 bases removed from V and 9 bases from J, the gap between germline ends came to 19 bases. CDR3 length: 17 amino acids. This CDR3 is CASSLGHRTEGASPLHF. The CDR3 DNA sequence: TGCGCCAGCAGCTTGGGACATAGGACAGAAGGGGCTTCACCCCTCCACTTT.

This chain joins TRBV6-6 and TRBJ2-2, with 14 nucleotides matching TRBD2. Germline CDR1 and CDR2: MNHNY and SVGAGI (reference sequence). This CDR3 contains 18 residues. The trim removed 6 bases at V and 8 bases at J, leaving 14 bases unmatched. The CDR3, as DNA: TGTGCCAGCAGCCGAACCCCCGGGACTAGCGGGAGAGGTGGGGAGCTGTTTTTT. Its protein product is CASSRTPGTSGRGGELFF.

The chain uses TRBV15 and TRBJ1-5; the D is unclear. In germline, CDR1 is LNHNV, CDR2 YYDKDF (reference sequence). The CDR3 sequence is 14 residues long. V lost 5 bases and J 0 bases, leaving 8 bases between the germline ends. CDR3 in DNA: TGTGCCACCAGCGGTAGAGGTAGCAATCAGCCCCAGCATTTT. Translating gives CATSGRGSNQPQHF.

The chain combines TRBV6-5 with TRBJ2-2; TRBD2 agrees at 8 bases. The V segment lost 8 bases and the J segment 5 bases; nucleotides outside the gene matches: 10. Germline V lookup: CDR1 MNHEY, CDR2 SVGAGI. The CDR3 length is 15 residues. In nucleotides, the CDR3 is TGTGCCAGCGGACCCTGGACGGGAGGGACCGGGGAGCTGTTTTTT. It encodes CASGPWTGGTGELFF.

The genes are TRBV4-1 and TRBJ1-1, with 7 bases identical to TRBD1. J was trimmed by 2 bases and V by 4 bases; bases with no gene match: 7. Germline CDR1 reads MGHRA; CDR2 reads YSYEKL. CDR3 length: 15 residues. CDR3 nucleotides: TGCGCCAGCAGCCTATGGGACAGCTATAACACTGAAGCTTTCTTT. Protein product: CASSLWDSYNTEAFF.

This clone was observed once. The J gene is TRBJ2-1, the V gene TRBV4-2; 7 bases are shared with TRBD2. This CDR3 comprises 16 residues. After removal of 3 bases from V and 5 bases from J, the junction contained 10 bases not matched to a gene. Germline CDR1 LGHNA, CDR2 YNFKEQ. CDR3 DNA: TGTGCCAGCAGCCAGGGTTTCGGGACTAATGACAATGAGCAGTTCTTC. Translating it yields CASSQGFGTNDNEQFF.

The chain links TRBV12-5 to TRBJ2-2; TRBD2 might be the D (6 bases). There are 16 residues in the CDR3. The V end lost 4 bases, the J end lost 6 bases, and 18 bases lay between the germline ends. Germline CDR1 reads LGHNT; CDR2 reads FRNRAP. Here the CDR3 DNA reads TGTGCTAGTGGTTCCACACCCGGGACTCTAGCCGGGGAGCTGTTTTTT. It specifies CASGSTPGTLAGELFF.

In this sample, this clone turned up once. V and J are TRBV7-9 and TRBJ2-2; 10 bases line up with TRBD2. The CDR3 contains 16 residues. CDR1 and CDR2 (germline): SEHNR, FQNEAQ (reference sequence). Trimming took 7 bases from V and 7 from J; bases not matched to a gene: 12. This CDR3 reads CASTKGASGSDGELFF. In DNA form, the CDR3 reads TGTGCCAGCACCAAAGGGGCTAGCGGGAGTGACGGGGAGCTGTTTTTT.

The gene calls are TRBV15 and TRBJ1-1, with a possible D match to TRBD1 (5 bases). The CDR3 runs 14 residues. Trimming stripped 0 bases from V and 9 bases from J, with 14 bases between. Germline V gene lookup returns CDR1 LNHNV and CDR2 YYDKDF (reference sequence). As DNA, the CDR3 is TGTGCCACCAGCAGAGATTCGGCAGGGCGCAAAGCTTTCTTT. This codes for CATSRDSAGRKAFF.

V gene TRBV5-8 combines with J gene TRBJ2-3; 8 nucleotides match TRBD1. The germline CDR1 and CDR2 sequences are SGHTS and YDEGEE. CDR3 size: 15 residues. The ends lost 7 bases at V and 10 bases at J; junction bases unmatched: 17. In DNA, the CDR3 is TGTGCCAGCGGAGGAGGGACAGGATTGTTTTATCCGCAGTATTTT. The encoded protein is CASGGGTGLFYPQYF.

The chain recombines TRBV12-3 or TRBV12-4 with TRBJ2-7; D might be TRBD2 (5 bases). The CDR3 has 13 residues. Trimming cost V 7 bases and J 5 bases, with 15 bases left between them. The DNA of the CDR3 is TGTGCCAGCAAGATGAGAGCTAGCAACGAGCAGTACTTC. It translates to CASKMRASNEQYF.

The chain is built from TRBV4-1 and TRBJ2-5; 7 bases are shared with TRBD2. The germline gives CDR1 MGHRA, CDR2 YSYEKL. CDR3 size: 14 residues. V shed 4 bases and J 4 bases; nucleotides not matched to a gene: 6. As DNA, the CDR3 is TGCGCCAGCAGCCCGGAATGGGGGGGAGAGACCCAGTACTTC. It translates to CASSPEWGGETQYF.

The rearrangement uses TRBV3-1 (or the pseudogene TRBV3-2) and TRBJ2-2; 9 positions match TRBD2. This CDR3 contains 17 residues. CDR1 and CDR2 from the germline V gene are LGHDT and YNNKEL (reference sequence). After removal of 4 bases from V and 12 bases from J, the junction contained 18 bases not matched to a gene. The CDR3 DNA sequence: TGTGCCAGCAGCCTCACCGGGGCTAGCGGGGCTGGCGTGAAGCTGTTTTTT. As protein: CASSLTGASGAGVKLFF.

The chain combines TRBV7-9 with TRBJ1-2, with 9 bases matching TRBD1. Germline CDR1 is SEHNR and CDR2 is FQNEAQ (reference sequence). V lost 3 bases and J lost 0; bases outside the gene matches: 5. CDR3 size: 16 residues. The CDR3 is CASSFTGQGSNYGYTF. CDR3 nucleotides: TGTGCCAGCAGCTTTACCGGACAGGGGTCTAACTATGGCTACACCTTC.

The chain employs TRBV5-1 and TRBJ2-7; maybe TRBD2 (5 bases). V was trimmed by 4 bases and J by 6 bases, leaving 14 bases between them. The germline V gene has CDR1 SGHRS and CDR2 YFSETQ. CDR3 length: 13 residues. CDR3 sequence (DNA): TGCGCCAGCAGCCCTGGGTCGGCGGGCGAGCAGTACTTC. Protein sequence: CASSPGSAGEQYF.

This clone has a handful of counts. V usage is TRBV28 and J usage is TRBJ1-1, with 10 bases identical to TRBD1. The CDR3 sequence is 16 residues long. J gave up 4 bases and V 6 bases, and 11 bases lay outside the gene matches. Germline lookup yields CDR1 MDHEN and CDR2 SYDVKM. CDR3 loop: CASRTTGGFLPTEAFF. CDR3 in DNA: TGTGCCAGCAGGACGACAGGGGGCTTCCTTCCCACTGAAGCTTTCTTT.

This chain joins TRBV6-1 and TRBJ1-2; no clear D gene. CDR3 length: 12 residues. Germline CDR1 and CDR2: MNHNS and SASEGT. V gave up 3 bases and J gave up 4 bases, with 6 bases separating them. CDR3 region: CASSERLYGYTF. CDR3 nucleotide sequence: TGTGCCAGCAGTGAGCGTCTCTATGGCTACACCTTC.

This chain joins TRBV19 and TRBJ2-3, with D perhaps given as TRBD1 or TRBD2 (9 bases each). The CDR3 contains 20 residues. V shed 5 bases and J shed 3 bases, with 30 bases lying between them. The germline V gene has CDR1 LNHDA and CDR2 SQIVND (reference sequence). DNA for the CDR3: TGTGCCAGTAGTTTAACGACAGGGGGGTCGATTAGCGGGAGAACAGATACGCAGTATTTT. It translates to CASSLTTGGSISGRTDTQYF.

This clone has ten or more counts. The chain is built from TRBV4-2 and TRBJ2-7; 12 nucleotides align to TRBD2. There are 17 residues in the CDR3. V lost 5 bases, J lost 0 bases, and 8 bases stayed unmatched. CDR1 is LGHNA and CDR2 is YNFKEQ in the germline V gene. DNA for the CDR3: TGTGCCAGCAGCTATTATGGGACTAGCGGGTCCTCCTACGAGCAGTACTTC. Translated: CASSYYGTSGSSYEQYF.

The rearrangement links TRBV2 to TRBJ1-2, with D possibly TRBD1 on 6 matching bases. CDR1 and CDR2 (germline): SNHLY, FYNNEI. CDR3 size: 15 residues. V was cut by 7 bases and J by 0 bases, with 15 bases left in between. CDR3 DNA sequence: TGTGCCAGCAAACGGCAGGGGACAACTAACTATGGCTACACCTTC. Protein product: CASKRQGTTNYGYTF.

The chain has TRBV7-6 and TRBJ1-4; no firm D call. Deletions cut 5 bases from V and 9 bases from J, with 19 bases between. Germline CDR1 and CDR2: SGHVS and FNYEAQ. The CDR3 runs to 15 residues. The CDR3 loop is CASSPSSVVGQKLFF. CDR3 sequence (DNA): TGTGCCAGCAGCCCTAGCTCAGTAGTGGGCCAAAAACTGTTTTTT.

V gene TRBV5-1 combines with J gene TRBJ1-1, with 7 bases matching TRBD1. Germline V gene data show CDR1 as SGHRS and CDR2 as YFSETQ. This CDR3 spans 14 amino acids. Losses at the gene ends were 3 bases for V and 6 bases for J; bases not matched to a gene: 8. Here the CDR3 DNA reads TGCGCCAGCAGCTGGGGACAGAGGTGGTCTGAAGCTTTCTTT. As protein: CASSWGQRWSEAFF.

V is TRBV3-1 (or the pseudogene TRBV3-2) and J is TRBJ1-1, with 7 bases lining up with TRBD1. V dropped 4 bases and J dropped 3; count of bases not matched to a gene: 11. The germline V gene encodes CDR1 LGHDT and CDR2 YNNKEL (reference sequence). The CDR3 loop spans 16 amino acids. In nucleotides, the CDR3 is TGTGCCAGCAGCCCCCGGGAGGGGGCGAGGGACACTGAAGCTTTCTTT. The encoded protein is CASSPREGARDTEAFF.

The V and J genes are TRBV6-4 and TRBJ2-3; TRBD2 matches 9 bases. This CDR3 spans 15 amino acids. Trimming took 3 bases from V and 5 from J; bases not matched to a gene: 6. Germline V gene lookup returns CDR1 MRHNA and CDR2 SNTAGT. This CDR3 is CASSEASGARDTQYF. CDR3 coding DNA: TGTGCCAGCAGTGAGGCTAGCGGGGCAAGAGATACGCAGTATTTT.

This clone turned up a few times. The chain employs TRBV11-2 and TRBJ2-7, with 7 bases aligning to TRBD1. The CDR3 consists of 14 residues. The germline V gene has CDR1 SGHAT and CDR2 FQNNGV. The junction had 5 bases not matched to a gene; V was cut back by 1 base and J by 5 bases. CDR3 coding DNA: TGTGCCAGCAGCTTAGTAGGGGGCCGCAACGAGCAGTACTTC. Its protein is CASSLVGGRNEQYF.

J is TRBJ2-1 and V is TRBV27; D is undetermined. Trimming left V 4 bases short and J 6 bases short, with 7 bases between. From germline, CDR1 is MNHEY and CDR2 SMNVEV (reference sequence). The CDR3 covers 12 residues. CDR3 nucleotide sequence: TGTGCCAGCAGTTCCTCCGGCAATGAGCAGTTCTTC. Translated, it gives CASSSSGNEQFF.

V is TRBV7-2 and J is TRBJ1-1; 7 nucleotides line up with TRBD1. CDR1 is SGHTA and CDR2 is FQGNSA in the germline V gene. The CDR3 runs 16 residues. V lost 5 bases and J lost 1; bases outside the gene matches: 10. CDR3 amino acids: CASSDRQGAGNTEAFF. The CDR3 DNA reads TGTGCCAGCAGCGATCGACAGGGTGCCGGGAACACTGAAGCTTTCTTT.

This rearrangement joins TRBV5-8 to TRBJ1-5; no clear D gene. The CDR3 loop spans 15 amino acids. The V and J ends lost 6 bases and 0 bases respectively, with 13 bases between them. Germline CDR1 SGHTS, CDR2 YDEGEE. CDR3 protein: CASTVGADSNQPQHF. In nucleotides, the CDR3 is TGTGCCAGCACCGTCGGAGCAGATAGCAATCAGCCCCAGCATTTT.